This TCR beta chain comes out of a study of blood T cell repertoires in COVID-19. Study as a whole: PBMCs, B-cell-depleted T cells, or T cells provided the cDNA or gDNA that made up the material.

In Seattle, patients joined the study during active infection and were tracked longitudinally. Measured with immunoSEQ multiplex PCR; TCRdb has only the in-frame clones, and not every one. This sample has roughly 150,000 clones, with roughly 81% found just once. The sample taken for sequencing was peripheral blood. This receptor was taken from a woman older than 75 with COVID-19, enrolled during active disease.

CDR3: CASSRRLAGGGNEQFF. In DNA, the CDR3 is TGCGCCAGCAGCAGGCGACTAGCGGGGGGGGGCAATGAGCAGTTCTTC. The chain couples TRBV4-3 to TRBJ2-1; 14 bases match TRBD2. The CDR3 has 16 residues. After removal of 5 bases from V and 6 bases from J, the junction contained 6 bases not matched to a gene. In germline, CDR1 is LGHNA, CDR2 YSLEER.